The 24 T cell receptor beta chains presented below share a single source sample, sequenced in a study of CD8 T cells in Susac syndrome. Random hexamers served to reverse transcribe about 0.5 to 1 ug RNA. TCRdb re-derived calls from the immunoSEQ multiplex PCR reads in MiXCR, one entry per CDR3 protein. The data show roughly 180,000 distinct CDR3 sequences, with roughly 94% seen just once and 0.085% to 0.12% held by the top ten. Sequencing input: CD4+ T cells from PBMCs. The origin of the receptors is a human donor in good health.

In its sample, this clonotype was seen once. This chain joins TRBV6-2 or TRBV6-3 and TRBJ2-5; no clear D gene. The CDR3 totals 10 residues. Germline loops: CDR1 MNHEY, CDR2 SVGEGT. The ends were cut back, 10 bases at V and 4 bases at J, with 7 bases in the middle. Here the CDR3 DNA reads TGTGCCACCCGTCGAGAGACCCAGTACTTC. It specifies CATRRETQYF.

V usage is TRBV18 and J usage is TRBJ1-2; D remains ambiguous. From germline, CDR1 is KGHSH and CDR2 LQKENI. V was shortened by 5 bases and J by 8 bases, with 9 bases between the two germline ends. This CDR3 region has 11 residues. CDR3 sequence (DNA): TGTGCCAGCTCATCAGAGAACGGCTACACCTTC. Its protein product is CASSSENGYTF.

The chain employs TRBV7-9 and TRBJ2-3; 8 nucleotides line up with TRBD2. Trimming at V came to 3 bases and at J to 8 bases, leaving 7 bases not matched to a gene. Germline V gives CDR1 SEHNR, CDR2 FQNEAQ (reference sequence). This CDR3 contains 14 residues. CDR3 bases: TGTGCCAGCAGCTTTACGCCCGGGGGGGGTACGCAGTATTTT. This gives the protein CASSFTPGGGTQYF. The full variable domain, with the rest looked up from reference TRBV7-9 and TRBJ2-3, is DTGVSQNPRHKITKRGQNVTFRCDPISEHNRLYWYRQTLGQGPEFLTYFQNEAQLEKSRLLSDRFSAERPKGSFSTLEIQRTEQGDSAMYLCASSFTPGGGTQYFGPGTRLTVL.

This chain connects TRBV12-3 or TRBV12-4 to TRBJ1-2; D not resolved. V was shortened by 1 base and J by 11 bases, with 17 bases between the two germline ends. This CDR3 contains 14 residues. Here the CDR3 reads CASSLVLGELRYTF. CDR3 coding DNA: TGTGCCAGCAGTTTAGTACTGGGCGAACTTAGATACACCTTC.

The V gene is TRBV3-1, the J gene TRBJ1-4; D remains unclear. Germline-derived CDR1 and CDR2 are LGHDT and YNNKEL (reference sequence). Trimming took 4 bases from V and 8 from J, leaving 14 bases between them. This CDR3 contains 14 residues. This CDR3 reads CASSPTQMREKLFF. CDR3 in DNA: TGTGCCAGCAGCCCTACACAGATGAGAGAAAAACTGTTTTTT. The complete variable domain, with remaining parts taken from reference TRBV3-1 and TRBJ1-4, reads DTAVSQTPKYLVTQMGNDKSIKCEQNLGHDTMYWYKQDSKKFLKIMFSYNNKELIINETVPNRFSPKSPDKAHLNLHINSLELGDSAVYFCASSPTQMREKLFFGSGTQLSVL.

The chain employs TRBV7-2 and TRBJ1-5, with a weak D call TRBD1 (6 bases). Trimming removed 5 bases from V and 4 bases from J, with 9 bases in between. CDR3 size: 13 residues. The germline gives CDR1 SGHTA, CDR2 FQGNSA. DNA of the CDR3: TGTGCCAGCAGCGAACAGGGAAATCAGCCCCAGCATTTT. This gives the protein CASSEQGNQPQHF.

V and J are TRBV2 and TRBJ2-2; 9 nucleotides agree with TRBD2. The length of the CDR3 is 15 residues. Germline CDR1 reads SNHLY; CDR2 reads FYNNEI. Trimming at V came to 6 bases and at J to 6 bases, leaving 8 bases not matched to a gene. The CDR3, as DNA: TGTGCCAGCAGCAGGACTAGCGTTAATTCCGGGGAGCTGTTTTTT. This translates into CASSRTSVNSGELFF.

The chain uses TRBV6-1 and TRBJ1-5; 8 bases are shared with TRBD1. The CDR3 contains 17 residues. CDR1 and CDR2 (germline): MNHNS, SASEGT. J gave up 0 bases and V 10 bases, and 14 bases lay outside the gene matches. The CDR3 DNA follows: TGTGCCACCAAGGTGGCAGGGGGCCTCTATAGCAATCAGCCCCAGCATTTT. Protein product: CATKVAGGLYSNQPQHF.

This sequence joins TRBV30 and TRBJ2-5; the match to TRBD2 covers 7 bases. In germline, CDR1 is GTSNPN, CDR2 SVGIG (reference sequence). V was pared by 3 bases and J by 4 bases, with 2 bases of the junction left unmatched. The CDR3 consists of 12 residues. The CDR3 loop is CAWRIAGETQYF. The CDR3 DNA sequence: TGTGCCTGGAGGATAGCGGGAGAGACCCAGTACTTC.

The chain uses TRBV20-1 and TRBJ2-1, with D possibly TRBD2 on 7 matching bases. Germline V lookup: CDR1 DFQATT, CDR2 SNEGSKA (reference sequence). The length of the CDR3 is 14 residues. Trimming removed 5 bases from V and 5 bases from J, with 16 bases in between. CDR3 in DNA: TGCAGTGCTGGAGGGGGGAGGGCCCACAATGAGCAGTTCTTC. This translates into CSAGGGRAHNEQFF.

CDR3 protein: CASSYSAGNSNEQFF. CDR3 sequence (DNA): TGTGCCAGCAGTTACTCAGCGGGAAATAGCAATGAGCAGTTCTTC. The genes are TRBV6-2 or TRBV6-3 and TRBJ2-1; TRBD2 aligns across 7 bases. This CDR3 is 15 amino acids long. Germline-derived CDR1 and CDR2 are MNHEY and SVGEGT. V trimming: 0 bases; J trimming: 6 bases; junction bases outside the gene matches: 5.

Comment on this clonotype: Its ends do not fully match the called genes, so a read error is possible. This chain uses TRBV4-3 with TRBJ2-3; the D gene is possibly TRBD1 (6 bases). CDR1 and CDR2 (germline): LGHNA, YSLEER. CDR3 length: 14 residues. This CDR3 reads CASSQGHSTDTQYF. Here the CDR3 DNA reads TGTGCCAGCAGTCAGGGACATAGCACAGATACGCAGTATTTT.

The J gene is TRBJ2-1, the V gene TRBV7-2; D gene ambiguous. The CDR3 extends over 13 amino acids. Germline V gives CDR1 SGHTA, CDR2 FQGNSA. The V end was cut by 3 bases, the J end by 6 bases, with 9 bases between. The CDR3 reads CASSFQVSNEQFF. CDR3 coding DNA: TGTGCCAGCAGCTTCCAAGTAAGCAATGAGCAGTTCTTC.

The rearrangement joins TRBV20-1 to TRBJ1-1; TRBD1 matches 8 bases. Unmatched junction bases numbered 6, after V lost 4 bases and J lost 5 bases. Germline V gene data show CDR1 as DFQATT and CDR2 as SNEGSKA (reference sequence). The CDR3 covers 13 residues. The CDR3 DNA follows: TGCAGTGCTACCCCGGACAGGGAAACTGAAGCTTTCTTT. It yields the protein CSATPDRETEAFF.

The DNA for the CDR3 is TGTGCCACCAGGCCGGGACTAGCGGGATGGGAGACCCAGTACTTC. It specifies CATRPGLAGWETQYF. The genes are TRBV15 and TRBJ2-5; 13 bases fit TRBD2. V was pared by 6 bases and J by 5 bases, with 6 bases of the junction left unmatched. The CDR3 is 15 residues long. Germline lookup yields CDR1 LNHNV and CDR2 YYDKDF (reference sequence).

The V call is TRBV27, the J call TRBJ2-5; D tentatively reads TRBD1 or TRBD2 (5 bases each). Per the germline V gene, CDR1 is MNHEY and CDR2 is SMNVEV (reference sequence). V lost 7 bases and J lost 2, with 14 bases in between. This CDR3 has 14 residues. CDR3 amino acids: CASTSLGRQETQYF. CDR3 in DNA: TGTGCCAGCACTTCCCTGGGACGTCAAGAGACCCAGTACTTC.

V gene TRBV3-1 combines with J gene TRBJ2-4; no reliable D call. The CDR3 length is 17 residues. From germline, CDR1 is LGHDT and CDR2 YNNKEL (reference sequence). Between the trimmed V and J ends, which lost 0 bases and 8 bases, there was a span of 20 bases. The CDR3 coding sequence is TGTGCCAGCAGCCAAGATTGGGTAGGAAGCAAAACGGACATTCAGTACTTC. As protein: CASSQDWVGSKTDIQYF. Full variable domain (remainder filled in from reference TRBV3-1 and TRBJ2-4): DTAVSQTPKYLVTQMGNDKSIKCEQNLGHDTMYWYKQDSKKFLKIMFSYNNKELIINETVPNRFSPKSPDKAHLNLHINSLELGDSAVYFCASSQDWVGSKTDIQYFGAGTRLSVL.

This chain joins TRBV20-1 and TRBJ2-5; 14 bases agree with TRBD2. With 3 bases clipped from V and 9 bases from J, the junction kept 12 bases outside the gene matches. CDR1 and CDR2 from the germline V gene are DFQATT and SNEGSKA (reference sequence). There are 16 residues in the CDR3. CDR3 bases: TGCAGTGCTAGGTTCCAGGGACTAGCGGGAGCCAGGGCCCAGTACTTC. Amino acids: CSARFQGLAGARAQYF.

This rearrangement joins TRBV29-1 to TRBJ2-1; TRBD2 matches at 9 bases. Losses at the gene ends were 6 bases for V and 8 bases for J; bases not matched to a gene: 23. Per germline, CDR1 SQVTM and CDR2 ANQGSEA. The CDR3 consists of 18 residues. The CDR3 DNA follows: TGCAGCGTGGAAAAAGAGGGAGCGGGAGGATTCGGGGGGGATGAGCAGTTCTTC. Protein sequence: CSVEKEGAGGFGGDEQFF.

For the CDR3, the DNA is TGCAGTGCTAGAGCCCCAGGCGAGCAGTACTTC. This gives the protein CSARAPGEQYF. The chain is built from TRBV20-1 and TRBJ2-7; D not resolved. Between the trimmed V and J ends, which lost 1 base and 6 bases, there was a span of 7 bases. Germline V gene sequence: CDR1 DFQATT, CDR2 SNEGSKA (reference sequence). The CDR3 is made up of 11 amino acids.

The chain has TRBV6-5 and TRBJ2-7; D uncertain. Trimming stripped 1 base from V and 7 bases from J, with 5 bases between. The CDR3 is 11 residues long. CDR1 is MNHEY and CDR2 is SVGAGI in the germline V gene. This CDR3 is CASSYLGEQYF. CDR3 sequence (DNA): TGTGCCAGCAGTTACTTAGGGGAGCAGTACTTC.

The chain uses TRBV7-8 and TRBJ1-1; D unresolved. Germline V CDR1 and CDR2: SGHVS, FQNEAQ. The CDR3 is 13 amino acids. V shed 5 bases and J shed 5 bases, with 12 bases lying between them. CDR3 loop: CASSMTGFTEAFF. CDR3 nucleotides: TGTGCCAGCAGCATGACGGGGTTTACTGAAGCTTTCTTT.

The rearrangement uses TRBV30 and TRBJ2-5, with D uncertain. This CDR3 is built from 12 residues. Germline V gene data show CDR1 as GTSNPN and CDR2 as SVGIG (reference sequence). V dropped 2 bases and J dropped 2 bases, with 6 bases sitting between them. The CDR3 region is CAWSLGQETQYF. In DNA form, the CDR3 reads TGTGCCTGGAGTTTGGGACAAGAGACCCAGTACTTC.

The genes are TRBV29-1 and TRBJ2-5; the match to TRBD2 covers 10 bases. With 8 bases clipped from V and 3 bases from J, the junction kept 6 bases outside the gene matches. In germline, CDR1 is SQVTM, CDR2 ANQGSEA. The CDR3 runs 13 residues. CDR3 bases: TGCAGCACCCGGACTAGCGGAGAAGAGACCCAGTACTTC. Residues: CSTRTSGEETQYF. The whole variable domain, remainder taken from reference TRBV29-1 and TRBJ2-5, is SAVISQKPSRDICQRGTSLTIQCQVDSQVTMMFWYRQQPGQSLTLIATANQGSEATYESGFVIDKFPISRPNLTFSTLTVSNMSPEDSSIYLCSTRTSGEETQYFGPGTRLLVL.